Below, 32 T cell receptor beta chains from the same sample are listed, as sequenced in a study of blood T cell repertoires in COVID-19. Here immunoSEQ multiplex PCR was the method, and the copy in TCRdb shows in-frame clones only, minus some. The table shows about 64,000 clones, with approximately 90% occurring only once. The sequenced sample consisted of peripheral blood. The receptors here all came from a man aged 50 to 59 with active COVID-19.

The CDR3 spells CASSGSGLPWEAFF. In nucleotides, the CDR3 is TGTGCCAGCAGCGGTTCCGGACTCCCCTGGGAAGCTTTCTTT. The chain recombines TRBV9 with TRBJ1-1; D not resolved. Germline-derived CDR1 and CDR2 are SGDLS and YYNGEE. The CDR3 has 14 residues. V was trimmed by 3 bases and J by 8 bases, leaving 17 bases between them.

V usage is TRBV6-2 or TRBV6-3 and J usage is TRBJ2-1; 9 bases match TRBD1. After removal of 3 bases from V and 4 bases from J, the junction contained 4 bases not matched to a gene. Looked up from germline, CDR1 is MNHEY and CDR2 is SVGEGT. The CDR3 sequence is 15 residues long. CDR3 in DNA: TGTGCCAGCAGTTATGGTGGGACAGGGTACAATGAGCAGTTCTTC. Translation gives CASSYGGTGYNEQFF.

The chain joins TRBV19 to TRBJ1-3, with D unclear. Germline CDR1 is LNHDA and CDR2 is SQIVND (reference sequence). V was clipped by 5 bases and J by 1 base, with 9 bases between them. The CDR3 is made up of 14 amino acids. In nucleotides, the CDR3 is TGTGCCAGTAGTGCGTCCGAGTCTGGAAACACCATATATTTT. Translation: CASSASESGNTIYF.

V and J are TRBV27 and TRBJ1-2, with TRBD1 as a possible D gene (5 bases). The V and J ends lost 5 bases and 5 bases respectively, with 18 bases between them. Germline values: CDR1 MNHEY, CDR2 SMNVEV (reference sequence). The CDR3 is made up of 15 amino acids. The CDR3 loop is CASSIRGSFQYGYTF. The CDR3, as DNA: TGTGCCAGCAGTATTAGGGGATCGTTTCAGTATGGCTACACCTTC.

The J gene is TRBJ2-7, the V gene TRBV6-6; TRBD1 matches at 7 bases. Germline values: CDR1 MNHNY, CDR2 SVGAGI (reference sequence). The CDR3 consists of 13 residues. V was clipped by 6 bases and J by 6 bases; unmatched bases: 8. The CDR3 reads CASRPDRVSEQYF. CDR3 nucleotides: TGTGCCAGCAGACCAGACAGGGTGAGCGAGCAGTACTTC.

The chain recombines TRBV9 with TRBJ2-3; maybe TRBD2 (6 bases). The CDR3 contains 15 residues. V dropped 0 bases and J dropped 1 base, with 9 bases sitting between them. Germline V lookup: CDR1 SGDLS, CDR2 YYNGEE. CDR3 residues: CASSVVADGTDTQYF. The CDR3, as DNA: TGTGCCAGCAGCGTAGTAGCGGATGGCACAGATACGCAGTATTTT. Together with reference TRBV9 and TRBJ2-3, the CDR3 gives the full variable domain: DSGVTQTPKHLITATGQRVTLRCSPRSGDLSVYWYQQSLDQGLQFLIQYYNGEERAKGNILERFSAQQFPDLHSELNLSSLELGDSALYFCASSVVADGTDTQYFGPGTRLTVL.

The V call is TRBV27, the J call TRBJ2-3, with 10 bases matching TRBD2. Germline assignment: CDR1 MNHEY and CDR2 SMNVEV (reference sequence). The CDR3 length is 14 residues. The V segment lost 3 bases and the J segment 6 bases; nucleotides outside the gene matches: 3. CDR3 DNA sequence: TGTGCCAGCAGTTTTCTAGCGGGGGCTGATACGCAGTATTTT. It codes for CASSFLAGADTQYF.

V and J are TRBV5-1 and TRBJ2-3; 7 positions match TRBD2. This CDR3 is built from 18 residues. J lost 4 bases, V lost 4 bases, and 18 bases had no gene match. The germline CDR1 and CDR2 sequences are SGHRS and YFSETQ. CDR3 coding DNA: TGCGCCAGCAGCCTCCGCCCAGCGGGGTACGCGACGTCAGATACGCAGTATTTT. It translates to CASSLRPAGYATSDTQYF.

The CDR3 here is CASSPANEQYF. DNA for the CDR3: TGTGCCAGCAGCCCCGCTAACGAGCAGTACTTC. The chain couples TRBV7-2 to TRBJ2-7; D not certain. Trimming stripped 5 bases from V and 5 bases from J, with 7 bases between. This CDR3 is built from 11 residues. Germline CDR1 reads SGHTA; CDR2 reads FQGNSA. Looking up the rest from reference TRBV7-2 and TRBJ2-7 gives the full variable domain: GAGVSQSPSNKVTEKGKDVELRCDPISGHTALYWYRQSLGQGLEFLIYFQGNSAPDKSGLPSDRFSAERTGGSVSTLTIQRTQQEDSAVYLCASSPANEQYFGPGTRLTVT.

The V and J genes are TRBV20-1 and TRBJ2-1, with 11 nucleotides matching TRBD2. The V gene's germline CDR1 is DFQATT and CDR2 SNEGSKA (reference sequence). V lost 3 bases to trimming and J lost 10 bases; unmatched junction nucleotides: 14. The CDR3 covers 16 residues. The CDR3 here is CSASSPGLAAHGEQFF. CDR3 bases: TGCAGTGCTAGTTCTCCGGGACTAGCGGCCCACGGGGAGCAGTTCTTC.

This rearrangement joins TRBV7-3 to TRBJ2-2, with 8 bases fitting TRBD1. The CDR3 totals 17 residues. Germline values: CDR1 SGHTA, CDR2 FQGTGA. V was clipped by 5 bases and J by 5 bases; unmatched bases: 13. As DNA, the CDR3 is TGTGCCAGCAGCCGCGCCCCCCAGGGGGCGCGAACCGGGGAGCTGTTTTTT. Its protein is CASSRAPQGARTGELFF.

The gene calls are TRBV5-5 and TRBJ2-3, with 7 bases fitting TRBD1. CDR1 is SGHKS, CDR2 YYEKEE, per germline (reference sequence). This CDR3 has 16 residues. After removal of 5 bases from V and 0 bases from J, the junction contained 9 bases not matched to a gene. The CDR3 DNA is TGTGCCAGCAGGCCCCGACAGGGAAGGAGCACAGATACGCAGTATTTT. As protein: CASRPRQGRSTDTQYF.

The chain joins TRBV3-1 (or the pseudogene TRBV3-2) to TRBJ1-1; D remains unclear. The CDR3 loop spans 13 amino acids. Germline V lookup: CDR1 LGHDT, CDR2 YNNKEL (reference sequence). Trimming removed 1 base at V and 4 bases at J, with 7 bases between. CDR3 loop: CASSQGRGTEAFF. The CDR3 nucleotides are TGTGCCAGCAGCCAAGGACGGGGCACTGAAGCTTTCTTT.

Details on this clone: The junction differs from germline at one of its ends, possibly a read error. This chain links TRBV7-8 with TRBJ2-1, with a tentative D call TRBD2 (7 bases). The CDR3 loop spans 15 amino acids. Per germline, CDR1 SGHVS and CDR2 FQNEAQ. CDR3 region: CASSPRRGGYTEQFF. CDR3 bases: TGTGCCAGCAGCCCGAGAAGGGGGGGGTACACTGAGCAGTTCTTC.

This clone was recorded once. The rearrangement uses TRBV2 and TRBJ2-7, with TRBD2 as a possible D gene (5 bases). Germline CDR1 is SNHLY and CDR2 is FYNNEI. Trimming pared 4 bases from V and 2 bases from J, leaving 9 bases between. The CDR3 has 13 amino acids. DNA of the CDR3: TGTGCCAGCAGTGGGCGGGTCCCCTACGAGCAGTACTTC. Translated: CASSGRVPYEQYF. The variable domain in full, completed from reference TRBV2 and TRBJ2-7, reads EPEVTQTPSHQVTQMGQEVILRCVPISNHLYFYWYRQILGQKVEFLVSFYNNEISEKSEIFDDQFSVERPDGSNFTLKIRSTKLEDSAMYFCASSGRVPYEQYFGPGTRLTVT.

The chain is built from TRBV2 and TRBJ1-1, with 7 bases aligning to TRBD1. CDR1 and CDR2 from the germline V gene are SNHLY and FYNNEI. The trim removed 6 bases at V and 3 bases at J, leaving 4 bases unmatched. The CDR3 consists of 13 residues. The CDR3 spells CASSGQVYTEAFF. The CDR3 region has the DNA TGTGCCAGCAGCGGACAGGTCTACACTGAAGCTTTCTTT.

As DNA, the CDR3 is TGTGCCAGCAGTTACTCCTCCGCTTATCCGAGCACCGGGGAGCTGTTTTTT. Protein sequence: CASSYSSAYPSTGELFF. The rearrangement uses TRBV6-2 or TRBV6-3 and TRBJ2-2; D unclear. CDR1 MNHEY and CDR2 SVGEGT come from the germline V gene. The CDR3 totals 17 residues. Trimming stripped 0 bases from V and 4 bases from J, with 15 bases between.

V usage is TRBV10-3 and J usage is TRBJ2-7; 8 bases agree with TRBD2. CDR3 length equals 13 residues. After removal of 9 bases from V and 0 bases from J, the junction contained 4 bases not matched to a gene. Germline assignment: CDR1 ENHRY and CDR2 SYGVKD. DNA for the CDR3: TGTGCCATAGCGGGGGCCAGCTCCTACGAGCAGTACTTC. The encoded protein is CAIAGASSYEQYF.

This clone was seen a handful of times. The V call is TRBV19, the J call TRBJ1-2; 9 bases agree with TRBD1. Trimming took 4 bases from V and 2 from J; bases not matched to a gene: 8. CDR1 LNHDA and CDR2 SQIVND come from the germline V gene (reference sequence). The CDR3 runs 16 residues. The CDR3 loop reads CASSTRTDRGNYGYTF. CDR3 nucleotides: TGTGCCAGTAGTACGCGTACGGACAGGGGAAACTATGGCTACACCTTC. Full variable domain (rest looked up from reference TRBV19 and TRBJ1-2): DGGITQSPKYLFRKEGQNVTLSCEQNLNHDAMYWYRQDPGQGLRLIYYSQIVNDFQKGDIAEGYSVSREKKESFPLTVTSAQKNPTAFYLCASSTRTDRGNYGYTFGSGTRLTVV.

V is TRBV2 and J is TRBJ2-5, with 9 positions matching TRBD2. Germline V lookup: CDR1 SNHLY, CDR2 FYNNEI. The CDR3 has 17 amino acids. The V gene end was trimmed by 0 bases and the J gene end by 1 base; junction bases not matched to a gene: 6. The CDR3 protein is CASSEARSGRGQETQYF. The CDR3 DNA follows: TGTGCCAGCAGTGAAGCGCGTAGCGGGAGAGGCCAAGAGACCCAGTACTTC.

Only one count was recorded for this clone. CDR3 residues: CASSLDRGGPYF. The CDR3 DNA is TGTGCCAGCAGCTTGGACAGGGGAGGACCGTACTTC. The chain combines TRBV11-2 with TRBJ2-7; TRBD1 aligns across 9 bases. The V gene's germline CDR1 is SGHAT and CDR2 FQNNGV. The CDR3 contains 12 residues. The V gene end was trimmed by 3 bases and the J gene end by 12 bases; junction bases not matched to a gene: 6.

The rearrangement joins TRBV28 to TRBJ1-5, with D tentatively TRBD1 (6 bases). Trimming stripped 5 bases from V and 0 bases from J, with 14 bases between. The germline V gene encodes CDR1 MDHEN and CDR2 SYDVKM. CDR3 length: 16 amino acids. CDR3 bases: TGTGCCAGCAGTGGGGTGGGGGCCTTTAGCAATCAGCCCCAGCATTTT. This codes for CASSGVGAFSNQPQHF.

The rearrangement uses TRBV19 and TRBJ1-5, with TRBD1 identical over 8 bases. The CDR3 totals 15 residues. The trim removed 5 bases at V and 3 bases at J, leaving 6 bases unmatched. From germline, CDR1 is LNHDA and CDR2 SQIVND (reference sequence). CDR3 sequence reads: CASSGGTGFNQPQHF. Written as DNA, the CDR3 is TGTGCCAGTAGTGGGGGGACAGGTTTCAATCAGCCCCAGCATTTT.

V usage is TRBV20-1 and J usage is TRBJ1-5; D perhaps matches TRBD1 (5 bases). The germline V and J ends were trimmed by 3 bases and 1 base, with 13 bases remaining between them. There are 15 residues in the CDR3. Germline loops: CDR1 DFQATT, CDR2 SNEGSKA (reference sequence). The CDR3 reads CSASWGRASNQPQHF. The CDR3 coding sequence is TGCAGTGCTAGTTGGGGGAGGGCCAGCAATCAGCCCCAGCATTTT.

The V call is TRBV2, the J call TRBJ1-2; 8 bases match TRBD1. Germline V lookup: CDR1 SNHLY, CDR2 FYNNEI. The CDR3 totals 13 residues. V was clipped by 6 bases and J by 3 bases; unmatched bases: 3. This CDR3 is CASRGRGHYGYTF. CDR3 DNA sequence: TGTGCCAGCAGGGGCAGGGGGCACTATGGCTACACCTTC.

The genes are TRBV7-2 and TRBJ2-2; D perhaps matches TRBD1 (6 bases). Trimming took off 5 bases at V and 12 bases at J, with 13 bases between the two ends. Germline V gene sequence: CDR1 SGHTA, CDR2 FQGNSA. The CDR3 has 12 residues. Here the CDR3 DNA reads TGTGCCAGCAGCGTCAGGGGTAGGAAGCTGTTTTTT. This encodes CASSVRGRKLFF.

This sequence joins TRBV11-2 and TRBJ2-4, with D uncertain. V was shortened by 1 base and J by 0 bases, with 7 bases between the two germline ends. Germline CDR1 reads SGHAT; CDR2 reads FQNNGV. This CDR3 spans 15 amino acids. The CDR3 DNA is TGTGCCAGCAGCTTAGGGAGACTAGCCAAAAACATTCAGTACTTC. This sequence encodes CASSLGRLAKNIQYF.

Here the CDR3 reads CASSDYRGTDTQYF. In DNA, the CDR3 is TGTGCCAGCAGTGACTACCGAGGGACAGATACGCAGTATTTT. The chain combines TRBV25-1 with TRBJ2-3; D is possibly TRBD2 (5 bases). The V end was cut by 3 bases, the J end by 3 bases, with 10 bases between. The CDR3 runs 14 residues. Per the germline V gene, CDR1 is MGHDK and CDR2 is SYGVNS.

The V call is TRBV18, the J call TRBJ1-5, with 11 bases matching TRBD1. With 2 bases clipped from V and 2 bases from J, the junction kept 5 bases outside the gene matches. The CDR3 has 17 amino acids. Germline lookup yields CDR1 KGHSH and CDR2 LQKENI. The DNA of the CDR3 is TGTGCCAGCTCACCAAGGACAGGGGGCGCAGGCAATCAGCCCCAGCATTTT. Amino acid sequence: CASSPRTGGAGNQPQHF. Full variable domain (rest looked up from reference TRBV18 and TRBJ1-5): NAGVMQNPRHLVRRRGQEARLRCSPMKGHSHVYWYRQLPEEGLKFMVYLQKENIIDESGMPKERFSAEFPKEGPSILRIQQVVRGDSAAYFCASSPRTGGAGNQPQHFGDGTRLSIL.

This chain uses TRBV5-6 with TRBJ2-7; TRBD2 agrees at 8 bases. The CDR3 sequence is 15 residues long. With 4 bases clipped from V and 7 bases from J, the junction kept 13 bases outside the gene matches. Germline V lookup: CDR1 SGHDT, CDR2 YYEEEE. The CDR3 DNA follows: TGTGCCAGCAGCAACGGACTAGCTCCCTTCGGGGAGCAGTACTTC. This translates into CASSNGLAPFGEQYF. Looking up the rest from reference TRBV5-6 and TRBJ2-7 gives the full variable domain: DAGVTQSPTHLIKTRGQQVTLRCSPKSGHDTVSWYQQALGQGPQFIFQYYEEEERQRGNFPDRFSGHQFPNYSSELNVNALLLGDSALYLCASSNGLAPFGEQYFGPGTRLTVT.

This rearrangement joins TRBV29-1 to TRBJ1-1; D uncertain. Germline V gene lookup returns CDR1 SQVTM and CDR2 ANQGSEA. Trimming took off 6 bases at V and 8 bases at J, with 16 bases between the two ends. This CDR3 contains 12 residues. CDR3 sequence: CSVDPTGREAFF. The CDR3 nucleotides read TGCAGCGTAGACCCGACCGGGAGAGAAGCTTTCTTT.

This clone was seen once. The chain recombines TRBV18 with TRBJ2-4; 7 nucleotides align to TRBD2. Trimming took 5 bases from V and 1 from J; bases not matched to a gene: 2. The germline V gene encodes CDR1 KGHSH and CDR2 LQKENI. The CDR3 loop spans 14 amino acids. Here the CDR3 reads CASSFSGAKNIQYF. Written as DNA, the CDR3 is TGTGCCAGCTCATTTAGCGGGGCCAAAAACATTCAGTACTTC.